The present T cell receptor beta chain was sequenced within a study of T-cell reconstitution after alpha-beta-depleted transplantation in children. The CDR3 extends over 12 amino acids. The germline V gene has CDR1 DFQATT and CDR2 SNEGSKA (reference sequence). Trimming removed 7 bases at V and 3 bases at J, with 10 bases between. Points on this clonotype: The antigen remains unidentified. With a much larger clone just one base away, this may be a read error.

Study results and caveats: It was newly produced T cells that mostly accounted for T-cell counts and diversity one year after transplant. About two months after transplant, alpha-beta T cells reportedly came from several hundred expanded graft clones.

Unique molecular identifiers were incorporated when the TCRbeta library was constructed. TCRdb used MiXCR to reprocess the PCR reads, holding one entry per CDR3 protein. Among 250,000 to 300,000 distinct CDR3 sequences listed, more than 9% were seen once. The sample consisted of peripheral blood, taken 180 days after TCRalphabeta/CD19-depleted stem cell transplant. The chain carries TRBV20-1 and TRBJ1-5; D remains ambiguous. The clonotype was recovered from a male patient aged 2 to 10 who had a stem cell transplant for chronic granulomatous disease, so the T cells may come from the graft donor. CDR3 nucleotides: TGCAGTGGGGCAGACGACAATCAGCCCCAGCATTTT. Protein: CSGADDNQPQHF.